This TCR beta chain was sequenced during a study of blood T cell repertoires in COVID-19. The repertoire was sequenced with immunoSEQ multiplex PCR; TCRdb's copy has only in-frame clones and lacks some. This table holds fewer than 600,000 clones, 89% found once. This CDR3 spans 13 amino acids. V lost 4 bases, J lost 4 bases, and 11 bases lay in between. CDR1 and CDR2 (germline): SGHAT, FQNNGV. Sequenced: peripheral blood. The receptor was derived from a man aged 18-30 years with COVID-19, enrolled during active disease. The chain combines TRBV11-2 with TRBJ2-7; TRBD2 might be the D (6 bases). The CDR3 DNA sequence: TGTGCCAGCAGCTGGGCCGGGAGTTACGAGCAGTACTTC. Translating gives CASSWAGSYEQYF.